This T cell receptor (beta chain) was sequenced during a study of OX40 agonist ivuxolimab in advanced cancers. Study-wide context: An anti-OX40 (CD134) antibody with agonistic activity, ivuxolimab, was administered to patients. Averaging 60 years in age, with a range of roughly 23 to 80, the cohort was 80% to 90% male.

On cycle 4 day 1 and cycle 7 day 1, as well as at baseline, blood was sampled. Here immunoSEQ multiplex PCR was the method, and the copy in TCRdb shows in-frame clones only, minus some. The sample includes around 55,000 clones, 77% of them seen just once. To note about this clone: Antigen specificity is unknown.

Study-wide results and limits: Averaging showed that CD8+ T cells had more expanded clones than CD4+ did.

The receptor was derived from an adult with an advanced solid tumor such as melanoma, head and neck, liver or kidney cancer. This material consisted of CD4+ or CD8+ T cells sorted from blood, taken in a trial of the OX40 agonist ivuxolimab.

The CDR3 protein is CASSYGPGGGYTF. CDR3 DNA sequence: TGTGCCAGCAGTTATGGTCCGGGCGGAGGCTACACCTTC. This chain joins TRBV27 and TRBJ1-2; D is undetermined. The CDR3 has 13 amino acids. Germline CDR1 reads MNHEY; CDR2 reads SMNVEV (reference sequence). With 4 bases removed from V and 8 bases from J, the gap between germline ends came to 14 bases.